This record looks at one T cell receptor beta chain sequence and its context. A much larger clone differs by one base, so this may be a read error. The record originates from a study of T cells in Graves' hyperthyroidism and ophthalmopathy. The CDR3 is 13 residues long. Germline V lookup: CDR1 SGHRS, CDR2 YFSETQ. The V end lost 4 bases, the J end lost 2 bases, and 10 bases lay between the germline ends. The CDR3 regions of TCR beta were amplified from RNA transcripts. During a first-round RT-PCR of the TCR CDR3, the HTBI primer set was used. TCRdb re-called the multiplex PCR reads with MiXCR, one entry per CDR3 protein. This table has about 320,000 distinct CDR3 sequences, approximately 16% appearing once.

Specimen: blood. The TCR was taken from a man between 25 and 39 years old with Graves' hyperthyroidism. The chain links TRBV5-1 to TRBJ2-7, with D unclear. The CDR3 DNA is TGCGCCAGCAGCCCATACGAGCCCTACGAGCAGTACTTC. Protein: CASSPYEPYEQYF.